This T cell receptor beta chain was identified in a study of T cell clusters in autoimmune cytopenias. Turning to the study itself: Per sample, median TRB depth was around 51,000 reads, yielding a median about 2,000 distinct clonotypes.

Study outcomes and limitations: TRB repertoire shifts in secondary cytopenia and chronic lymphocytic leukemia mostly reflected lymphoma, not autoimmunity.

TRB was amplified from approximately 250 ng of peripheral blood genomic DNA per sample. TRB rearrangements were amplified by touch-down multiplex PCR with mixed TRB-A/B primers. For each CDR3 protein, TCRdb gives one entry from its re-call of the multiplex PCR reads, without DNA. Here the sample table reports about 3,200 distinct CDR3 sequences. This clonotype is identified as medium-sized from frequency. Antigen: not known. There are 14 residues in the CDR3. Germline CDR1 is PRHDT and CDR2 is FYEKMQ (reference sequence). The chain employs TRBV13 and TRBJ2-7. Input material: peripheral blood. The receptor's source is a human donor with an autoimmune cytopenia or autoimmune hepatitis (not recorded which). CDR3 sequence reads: CASSYGLETYEQYF.